This T cell receptor (beta chain) emerged from a study of PD-L1 blockade in urothelial cancer. Study-wide background: Of some 28 patients, just under 26 were males with bladder-origin urothelial cancer. Median T cell yield from blood was roughly 140,000. As for prior chemotherapy regimens, patients had received 0 to 3.

Time point: pretreatment peripheral blood. All patients carried locally advanced or metastatic urothelial carcinoma. The table came from immunoSEQ multiplex PCR; TCRdb's copy has only in-frame clones and leaves some out. The sample holds approximately 90,000 clones, about four fifths seen once. The CDR3 extends over 12 amino acids. V lost 6 bases and J lost 0, with 5 bases in between. The germline V gene encodes CDR1 MNHEY and CDR2 SVGAGI. This sequence originates from a man between 60 and 75 years old with urothelial cancer. The chain carries TRBV6-5 and TRBJ1-2; the D is unclear. The sequenced sample was PBMCs, obtained around atezolizumab (anti-PD-L1) treatment. CDR3 region: CASRATNYGYTF. CDR3 coding DNA: TGTGCCAGCAGGGCAACTAACTATGGCTACACCTTC.